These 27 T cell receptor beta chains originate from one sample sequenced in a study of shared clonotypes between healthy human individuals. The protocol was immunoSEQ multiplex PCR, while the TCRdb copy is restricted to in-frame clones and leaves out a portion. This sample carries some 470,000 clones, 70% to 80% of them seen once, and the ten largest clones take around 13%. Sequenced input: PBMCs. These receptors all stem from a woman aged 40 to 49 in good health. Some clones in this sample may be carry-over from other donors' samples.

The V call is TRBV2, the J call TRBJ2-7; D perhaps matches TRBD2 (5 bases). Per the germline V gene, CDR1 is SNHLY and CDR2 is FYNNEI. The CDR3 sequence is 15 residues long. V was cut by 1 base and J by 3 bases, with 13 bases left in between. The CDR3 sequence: CASSEVSRDGYEQYF. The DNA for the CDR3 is TGTGCCAGCAGTGAAGTGAGTCGGGATGGCTACGAGCAGTACTTC. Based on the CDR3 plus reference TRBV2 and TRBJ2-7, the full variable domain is EPEVTQTPSHQVTQMGQEVILRCVPISNHLYFYWYRQILGQKVEFLVSFYNNEISEKSEIFDDQFSVERPDGSNFTLKIRSTKLEDSAMYFCASSEVSRDGYEQYFGPGTRLTVT.

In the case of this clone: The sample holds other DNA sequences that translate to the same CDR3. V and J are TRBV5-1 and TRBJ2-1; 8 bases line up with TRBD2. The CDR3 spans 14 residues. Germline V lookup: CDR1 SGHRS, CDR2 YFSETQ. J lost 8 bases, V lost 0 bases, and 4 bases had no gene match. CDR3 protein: CASSLVAGSDEQFF. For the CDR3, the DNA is TGCGCCAGCAGCTTGGTAGCGGGATCAGATGAGCAGTTCTTC.

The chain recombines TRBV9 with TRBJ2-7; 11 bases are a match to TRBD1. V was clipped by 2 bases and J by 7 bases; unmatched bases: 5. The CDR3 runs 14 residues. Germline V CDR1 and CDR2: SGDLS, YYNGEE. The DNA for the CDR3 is TGTGCCAGCAGCGTTGGACAGGGGGCGCGGGAGCAGTACTTC. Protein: CASSVGQGAREQYF.

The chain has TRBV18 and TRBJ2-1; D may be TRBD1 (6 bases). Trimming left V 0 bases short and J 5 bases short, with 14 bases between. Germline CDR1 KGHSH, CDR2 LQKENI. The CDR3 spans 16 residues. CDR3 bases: TGTGCCAGCTCACCACCGGGATACAGGGTGAACAATGAGCAGTTCTTC. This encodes CASSPPGYRVNNEQFF.

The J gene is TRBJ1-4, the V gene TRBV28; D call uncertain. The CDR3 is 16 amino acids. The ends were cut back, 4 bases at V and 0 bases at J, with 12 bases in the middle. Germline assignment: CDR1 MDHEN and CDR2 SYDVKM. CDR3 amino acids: CASSSPGYSTNEKLFF. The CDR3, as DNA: TGTGCCAGCAGTTCCCCAGGCTATTCAACTAATGAAAAACTGTTTTTT.

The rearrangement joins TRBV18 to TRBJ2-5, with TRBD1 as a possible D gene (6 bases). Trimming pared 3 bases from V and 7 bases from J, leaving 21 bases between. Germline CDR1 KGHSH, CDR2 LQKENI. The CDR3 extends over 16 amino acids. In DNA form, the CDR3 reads TGTGCCAGCTCACCTTGGGCAGGGGCCCAACAGGGGACCCAGTACTTC. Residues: CASSPWAGAQQGTQYF. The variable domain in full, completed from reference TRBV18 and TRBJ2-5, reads NAGVMQNPRHLVRRRGQEARLRCSPMKGHSHVYWYRQLPEEGLKFMVYLQKENIIDESGMPKERFSAEFPKEGPSILRIQQVVRGDSAAYFCASSPWAGAQQGTQYFGPGTRLLVL.

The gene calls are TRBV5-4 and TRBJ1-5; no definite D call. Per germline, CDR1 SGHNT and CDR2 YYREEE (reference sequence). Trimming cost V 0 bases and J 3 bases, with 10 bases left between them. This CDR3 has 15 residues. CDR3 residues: CASSLGFGNNQPQHF. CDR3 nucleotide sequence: TGTGCCAGCAGCTTGGGGTTCGGCAACAATCAGCCCCAGCATTTT.

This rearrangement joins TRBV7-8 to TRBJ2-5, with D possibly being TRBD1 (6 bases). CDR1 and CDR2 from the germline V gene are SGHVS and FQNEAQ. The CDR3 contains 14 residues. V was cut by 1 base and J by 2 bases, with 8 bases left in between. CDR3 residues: CASSLVQGQETQYF. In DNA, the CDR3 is TGTGCCAGCAGCTTAGTACAGGGACAAGAGACCCAGTACTTC.

The CDR3 here is CASSDSQGADTQYF. As DNA, the CDR3 is TGTGCCAGCAGTGACTCACAGGGGGCAGATACGCAGTATTTT. The V and J genes are TRBV6-4 and TRBJ2-3; 8 positions agree with TRBD1. Looked up from germline, CDR1 is MRHNA and CDR2 is SNTAGT. This CDR3 is 14 amino acids long. V was pared by 0 bases and J by 4 bases, with 0 bases of the junction left unmatched.

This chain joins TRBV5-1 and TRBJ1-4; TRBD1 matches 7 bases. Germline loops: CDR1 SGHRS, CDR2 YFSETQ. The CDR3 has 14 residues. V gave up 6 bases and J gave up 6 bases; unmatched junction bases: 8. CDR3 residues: CASTPRGGDEKLFF. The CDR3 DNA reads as TGCGCCAGCACCCCCAGGGGGGGTGATGAAAAACTGTTTTTT. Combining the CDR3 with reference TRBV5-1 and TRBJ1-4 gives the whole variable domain KAGVTQTPRYLIKTRGQQVTLSCSPISGHRSVSWYQQTPGQGLQFLFEYFSETQRNKGNFPGRFSGRQFSNSRSEMNVSTLELGDSALYLCASTPRGGDEKLFFGSGTQLSVL.

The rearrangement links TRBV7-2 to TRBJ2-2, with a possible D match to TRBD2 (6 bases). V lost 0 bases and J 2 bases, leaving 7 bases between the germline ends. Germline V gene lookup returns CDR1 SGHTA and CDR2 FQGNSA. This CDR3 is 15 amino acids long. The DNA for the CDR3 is TGTGCCAGCAGCTTAGCTAGCGGCAACACCGGGGAGCTGTTTTTT. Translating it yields CASSLASGNTGELFF.

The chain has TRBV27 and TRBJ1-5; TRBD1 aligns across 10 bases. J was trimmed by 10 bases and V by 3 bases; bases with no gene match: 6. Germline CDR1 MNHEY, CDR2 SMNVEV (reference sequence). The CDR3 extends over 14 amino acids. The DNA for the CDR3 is TGTGCCAGCAGTTTCCGGGACAGGGGAGGTCCCCAGCATTTT. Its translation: CASSFRDRGGPQHF.

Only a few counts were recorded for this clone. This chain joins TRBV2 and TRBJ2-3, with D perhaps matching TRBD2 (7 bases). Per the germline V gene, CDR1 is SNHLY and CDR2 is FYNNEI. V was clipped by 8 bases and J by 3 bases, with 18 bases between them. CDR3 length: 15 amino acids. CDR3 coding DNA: TGTGCCAGCGGGAGGGGGAGTAGGGTGACAGATACGCAGTATTTT. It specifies CASGRGSRVTDTQYF.

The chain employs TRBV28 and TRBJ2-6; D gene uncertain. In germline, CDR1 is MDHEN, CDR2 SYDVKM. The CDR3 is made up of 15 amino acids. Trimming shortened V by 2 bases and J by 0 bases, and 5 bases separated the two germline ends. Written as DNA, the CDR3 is TGTGCCAGCAGTTTACAGTCCTCTGGGGCCAACGTCCTGACTTTC. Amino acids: CASSLQSSGANVLTF.

The CDR3 region has the DNA TGTGCCAGCAGCCGCTTAGCGGGAGGGCCTCTCGGCGAGCAGTACTTC. Translation gives CASSRLAGGPLGEQYF. This chain joins TRBV5-4 and TRBJ2-7, with TRBD2 matching 11 bases. There are 16 residues in the CDR3. CDR1 SGHNT and CDR2 YYREEE come from the germline V gene (reference sequence). The V segment lost 4 bases and the J segment 6 bases; nucleotides outside the gene matches: 12.

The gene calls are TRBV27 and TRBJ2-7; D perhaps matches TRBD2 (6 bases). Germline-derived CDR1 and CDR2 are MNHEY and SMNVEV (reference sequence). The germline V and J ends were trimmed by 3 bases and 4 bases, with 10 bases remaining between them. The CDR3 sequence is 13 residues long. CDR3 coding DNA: TGTGCCAGCAGTTTTGCTAGCGATTACGAGCAGTACTTC. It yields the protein CASSFASDYEQYF.

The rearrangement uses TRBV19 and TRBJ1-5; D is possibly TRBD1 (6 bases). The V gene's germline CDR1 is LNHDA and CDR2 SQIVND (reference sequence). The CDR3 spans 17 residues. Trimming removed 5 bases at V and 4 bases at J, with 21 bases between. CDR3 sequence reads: CASSLRTANGGNQPQHF. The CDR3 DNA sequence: TGTGCCAGTAGTCTCCGGACAGCCAACGGTGGGAATCAGCCCCAGCATTTT.

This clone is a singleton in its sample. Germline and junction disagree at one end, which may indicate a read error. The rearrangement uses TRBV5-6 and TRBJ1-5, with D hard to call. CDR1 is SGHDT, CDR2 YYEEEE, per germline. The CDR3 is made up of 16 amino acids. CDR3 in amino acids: CASSSLRDYSNHPQHF. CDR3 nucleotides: TGTGCCAGCAGCTCCCTCCGTGACTATAGCAATCATCCCCAGCATTTT.

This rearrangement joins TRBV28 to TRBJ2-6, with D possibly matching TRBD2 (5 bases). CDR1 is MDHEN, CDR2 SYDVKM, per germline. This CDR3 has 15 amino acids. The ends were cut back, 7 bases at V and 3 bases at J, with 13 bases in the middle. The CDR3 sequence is CASMAGILGANVLTF. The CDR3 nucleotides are TGTGCCAGCATGGCCGGGATACTTGGGGCCAACGTCCTGACTTTC.

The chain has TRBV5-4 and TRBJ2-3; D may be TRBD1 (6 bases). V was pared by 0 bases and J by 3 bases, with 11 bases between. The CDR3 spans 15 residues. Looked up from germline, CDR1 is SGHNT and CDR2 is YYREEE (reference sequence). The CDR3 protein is CASSLDQGSTDTQYF. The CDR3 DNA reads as TGTGCCAGCAGCTTGGATCAGGGGAGTACAGATACGCAGTATTTT. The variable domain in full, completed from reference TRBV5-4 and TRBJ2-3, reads ETGVTQSPTHLIKTRGQQVTLRCSSQSGHNTVSWYQQALGQGPQFIFQYYREEENGRGNFPPRFSGLQFPNYSSELNVNALELDDSALYLCASSLDQGSTDTQYFGPGTRLTVL.

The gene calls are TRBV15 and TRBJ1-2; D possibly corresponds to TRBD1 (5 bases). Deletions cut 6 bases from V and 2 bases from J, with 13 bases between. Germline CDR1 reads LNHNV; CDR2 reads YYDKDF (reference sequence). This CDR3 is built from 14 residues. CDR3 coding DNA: TGTGCCACCAGGACGGGACGGCTAAACTATGGCTACACCTTC. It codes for CATRTGRLNYGYTF.

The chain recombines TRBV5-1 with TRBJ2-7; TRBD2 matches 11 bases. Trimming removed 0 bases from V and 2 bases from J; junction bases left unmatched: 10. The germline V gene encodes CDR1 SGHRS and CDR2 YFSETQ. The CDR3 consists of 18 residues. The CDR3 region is CASSLVPGLAAGTYEQYF. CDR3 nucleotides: TGCGCCAGCAGCTTGGTCCCGGGACTAGCGGCAGGGACCTACGAGCAGTACTTC.

CDR3 DNA: TGTGCCAGCAGCGTGGGACTAGCGGGAGGTTTAGATACGCAGTATTTT. Its protein product is CASSVGLAGGLDTQYF. This chain uses TRBV7-2 with TRBJ2-3; TRBD2 matches at 15 bases. This CDR3 has 16 amino acids. J gave up 5 bases and V 5 bases, and 5 bases lay outside the gene matches. CDR1 is SGHTA and CDR2 is FQGNSA in the germline V gene.

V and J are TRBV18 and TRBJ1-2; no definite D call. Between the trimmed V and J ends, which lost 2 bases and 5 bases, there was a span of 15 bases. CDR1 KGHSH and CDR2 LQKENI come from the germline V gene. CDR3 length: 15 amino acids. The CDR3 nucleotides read TGTGCCAGCTCACCAGCGCAGGCGAGGGATTATGGCTACACCTTC. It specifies CASSPAQARDYGYTF.

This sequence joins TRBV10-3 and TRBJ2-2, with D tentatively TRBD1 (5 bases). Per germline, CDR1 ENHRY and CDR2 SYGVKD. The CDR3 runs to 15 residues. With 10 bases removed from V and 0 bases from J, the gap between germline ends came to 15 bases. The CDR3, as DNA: TGTGCCACCCGAGTAGGGGTCGCGAACACCGGGGAGCTGTTTTTT. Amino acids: CATRVGVANTGELFF.

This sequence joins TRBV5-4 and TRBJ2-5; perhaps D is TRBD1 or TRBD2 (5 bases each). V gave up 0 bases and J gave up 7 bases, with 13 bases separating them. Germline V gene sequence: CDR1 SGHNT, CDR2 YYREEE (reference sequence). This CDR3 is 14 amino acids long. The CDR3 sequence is CASSLAEGSWTQYF. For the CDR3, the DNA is TGTGCCAGCAGCTTGGCCGAGGGGAGCTGGACCCAGTACTTC.

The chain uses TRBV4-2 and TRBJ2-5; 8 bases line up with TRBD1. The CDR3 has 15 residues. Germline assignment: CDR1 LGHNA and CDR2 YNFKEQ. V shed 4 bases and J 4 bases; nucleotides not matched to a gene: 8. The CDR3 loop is CASSRQQGVGETQYF. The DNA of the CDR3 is TGTGCCAGCAGCCGTCAACAGGGGGTCGGAGAGACCCAGTACTTC.